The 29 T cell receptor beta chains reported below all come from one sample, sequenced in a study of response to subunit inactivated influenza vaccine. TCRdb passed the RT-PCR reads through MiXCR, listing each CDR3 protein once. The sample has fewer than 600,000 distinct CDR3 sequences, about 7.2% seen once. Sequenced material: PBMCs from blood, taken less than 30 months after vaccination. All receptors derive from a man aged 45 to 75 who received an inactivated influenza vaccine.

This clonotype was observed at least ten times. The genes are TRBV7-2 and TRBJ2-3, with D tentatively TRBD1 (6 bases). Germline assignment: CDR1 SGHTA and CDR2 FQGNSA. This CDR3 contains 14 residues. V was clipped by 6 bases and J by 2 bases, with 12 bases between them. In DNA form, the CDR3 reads TGTGCCAGCAGTCAGGACAGATACACAGATACGCAGTATTTT. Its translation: CASSQDRYTDTQYF.

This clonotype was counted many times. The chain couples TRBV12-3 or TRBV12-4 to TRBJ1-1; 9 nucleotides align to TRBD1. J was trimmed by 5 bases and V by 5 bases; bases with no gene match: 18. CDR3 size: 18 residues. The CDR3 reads CASSPPGQGHLRGTEAFF. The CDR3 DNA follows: TGTGCCAGCAGTCCTCCGGGACAGGGACACCTGAGAGGAACTGAAGCTTTCTTT.

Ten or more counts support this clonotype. DNA of the CDR3: TGTGCCAGCAAGGCGTCGAGCGGGTCTAGCTCTGGGGCCAACGTCCTGACTTTC. As protein: CASKASSGSSSGANVLTF. The chain has TRBV6-1 and TRBJ2-6; the D gene is possibly TRBD2 (6 bases). The germline CDR1 and CDR2 sequences are MNHNS and SASEGT. Trimming left V 7 bases short and J 0 bases short, with 19 bases between. CDR3 length: 18 amino acids.

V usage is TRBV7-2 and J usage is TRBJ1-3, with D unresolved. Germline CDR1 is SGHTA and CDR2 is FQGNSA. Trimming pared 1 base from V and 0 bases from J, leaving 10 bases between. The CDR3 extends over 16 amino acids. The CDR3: CASSLGPGLSGNTIYF. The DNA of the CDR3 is TGTGCCAGCAGCTTAGGGCCAGGTCTCTCTGGAAACACCATATATTTT.

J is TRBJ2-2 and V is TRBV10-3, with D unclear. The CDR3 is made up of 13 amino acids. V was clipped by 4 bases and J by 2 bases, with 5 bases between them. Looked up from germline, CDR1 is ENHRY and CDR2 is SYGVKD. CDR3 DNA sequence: TGTGCCATCAGTGGTGGAAACACCGGGGAGCTGTTTTTT. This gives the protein CAISGGNTGELFF.

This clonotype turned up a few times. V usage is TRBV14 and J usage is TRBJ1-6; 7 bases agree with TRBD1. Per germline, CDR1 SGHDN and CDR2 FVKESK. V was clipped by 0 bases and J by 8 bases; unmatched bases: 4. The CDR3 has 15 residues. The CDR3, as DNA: TGTGCCAGCAGCCAAGATTCAGGGGGGGATTCACCCCTCCACTTT. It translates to CASSQDSGGDSPLHF.

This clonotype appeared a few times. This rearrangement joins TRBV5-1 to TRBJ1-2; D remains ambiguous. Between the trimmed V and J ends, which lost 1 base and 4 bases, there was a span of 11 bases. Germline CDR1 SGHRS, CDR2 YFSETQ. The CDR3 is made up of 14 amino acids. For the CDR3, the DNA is TGCGCCAGCAGCTTGAGTGATGCAGGCTATGGCTACACCTTC. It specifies CASSLSDAGYGYTF.

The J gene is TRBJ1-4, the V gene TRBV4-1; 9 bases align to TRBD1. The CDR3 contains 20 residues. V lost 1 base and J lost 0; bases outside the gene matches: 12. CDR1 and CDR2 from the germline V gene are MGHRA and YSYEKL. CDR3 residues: CASSQVLGQGDFATNEKLFF. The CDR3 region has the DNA TGCGCCAGCAGCCAAGTTTTGGGACAGGGTGATTTTGCAACTAATGAAAAACTGTTTTTT.

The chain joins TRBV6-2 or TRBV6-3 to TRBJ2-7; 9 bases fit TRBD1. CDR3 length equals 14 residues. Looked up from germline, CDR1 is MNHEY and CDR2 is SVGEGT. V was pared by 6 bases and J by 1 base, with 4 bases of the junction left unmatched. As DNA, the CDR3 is TGTGCCAGCAGGTGGACAGGGGTGTCCTACGAGCAGTACTTC. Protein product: CASRWTGVSYEQYF.

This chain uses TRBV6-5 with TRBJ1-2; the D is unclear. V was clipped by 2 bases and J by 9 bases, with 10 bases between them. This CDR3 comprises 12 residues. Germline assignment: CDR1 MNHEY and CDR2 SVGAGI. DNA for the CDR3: TGTGCCAGCAGTTACGCAGGAAGTCGCTACACCTTC. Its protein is CASSYAGSRYTF.

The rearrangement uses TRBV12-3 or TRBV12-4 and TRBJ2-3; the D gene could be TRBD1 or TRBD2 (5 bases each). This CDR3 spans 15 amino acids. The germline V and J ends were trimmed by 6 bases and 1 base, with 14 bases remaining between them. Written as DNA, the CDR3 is TGTGCCAGCAGCCGGGACGGTACCCGCACAGATACGCAGTATTTT. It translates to CASSRDGTRTDTQYF.

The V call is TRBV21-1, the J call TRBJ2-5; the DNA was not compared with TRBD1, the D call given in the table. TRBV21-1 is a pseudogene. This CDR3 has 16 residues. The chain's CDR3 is CASSNRPGTQQETQYF. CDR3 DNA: TGTGCCAGCAGCAATCGTCCCGGGACACAGCAAGAGACCCAGTACTTC.

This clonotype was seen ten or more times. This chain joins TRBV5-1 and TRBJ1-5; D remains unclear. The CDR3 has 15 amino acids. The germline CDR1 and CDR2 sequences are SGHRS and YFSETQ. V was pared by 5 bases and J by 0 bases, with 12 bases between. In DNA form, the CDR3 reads TGCGCCAGCAGACCGGCACCGGATAGCAATCAGCCCCAGCATTTT. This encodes CASRPAPDSNQPQHF.

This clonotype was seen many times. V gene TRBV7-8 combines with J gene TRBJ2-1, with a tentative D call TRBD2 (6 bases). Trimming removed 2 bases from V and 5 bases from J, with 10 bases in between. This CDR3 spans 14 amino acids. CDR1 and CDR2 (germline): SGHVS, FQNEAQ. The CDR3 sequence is CASSLRRLDNEQFF. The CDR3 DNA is TGTGCCAGCAGCTTACGTCGACTAGACAATGAGCAGTTCTTC.

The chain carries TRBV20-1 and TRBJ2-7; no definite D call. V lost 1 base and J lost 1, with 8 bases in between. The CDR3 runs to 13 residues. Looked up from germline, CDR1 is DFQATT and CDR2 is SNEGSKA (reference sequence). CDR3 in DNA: TGCAGTGCTAGAGTAGGCACATCCTACGAGCAGTACTTC. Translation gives CSARVGTSYEQYF.

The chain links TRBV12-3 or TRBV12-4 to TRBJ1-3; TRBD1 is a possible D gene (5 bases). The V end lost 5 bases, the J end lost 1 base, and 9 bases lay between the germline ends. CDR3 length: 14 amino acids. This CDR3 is CASSGGASGNTIYF. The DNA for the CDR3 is TGTGCCAGCAGTGGGGGTGCATCTGGAAACACCATATATTTT.

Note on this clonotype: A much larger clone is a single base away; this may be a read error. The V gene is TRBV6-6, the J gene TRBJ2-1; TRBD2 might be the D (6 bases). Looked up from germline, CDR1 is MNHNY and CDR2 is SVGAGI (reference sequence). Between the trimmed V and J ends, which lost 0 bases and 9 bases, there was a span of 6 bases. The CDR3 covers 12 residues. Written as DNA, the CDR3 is TGTGCCAGCAGTTACTCGGGGGGTGAGCAGTTCTTC. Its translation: CASSYSGGEQFF.

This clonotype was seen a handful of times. CDR3 coding DNA: TGCGCCAGCAGCCAAGCCAACAGGGCTAGCACAGATACGCAGTATTTT. It specifies CASSQANRASTDTQYF. V gene TRBV4-3 combines with J gene TRBJ2-3; TRBD1 might be the D (6 bases). Germline V lookup: CDR1 LGHNA, CDR2 YSLEER. The CDR3 consists of 16 residues. Trimming took off 1 base at V and 0 bases at J, with 11 bases between the two ends.

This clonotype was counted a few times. CDR3 nucleotide sequence: TGTGCCAGCAGTTACTTTATCAGGGGGTCTGGGGCCAACGTCCTGACTTTC. The encoded protein is CASSYFIRGSGANVLTF. The chain recombines TRBV6-5 with TRBJ2-6; 7 bases line up with TRBD1. The CDR3 has 17 amino acids. Germline-derived CDR1 and CDR2 are MNHEY and SVGAGI. The trim removed 1 base at V and 1 base at J, leaving 4 bases unmatched.

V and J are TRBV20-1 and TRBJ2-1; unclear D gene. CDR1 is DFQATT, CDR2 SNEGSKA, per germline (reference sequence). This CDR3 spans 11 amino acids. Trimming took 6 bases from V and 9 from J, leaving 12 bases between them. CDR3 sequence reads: CSANRAFEQFF. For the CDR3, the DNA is TGCAGTGCAAACCGAGCGTTTGAGCAGTTCTTC.

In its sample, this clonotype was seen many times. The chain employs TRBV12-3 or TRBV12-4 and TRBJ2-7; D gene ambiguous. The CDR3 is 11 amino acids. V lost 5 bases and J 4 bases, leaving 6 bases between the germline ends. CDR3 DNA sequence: TGTGCCAGCAGTAACGGGTACGAGCAGTACTTC. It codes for CASSNGYEQYF.

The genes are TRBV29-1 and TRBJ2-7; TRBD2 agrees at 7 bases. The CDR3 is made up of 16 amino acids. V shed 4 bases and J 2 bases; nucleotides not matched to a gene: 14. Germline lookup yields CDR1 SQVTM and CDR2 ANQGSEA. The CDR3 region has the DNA TGCAGCGTTGTAGAGTGGGGGGGGGACGCAGCCTACGAGCAGTACTTC. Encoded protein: CSVVEWGGDAAYEQYF.

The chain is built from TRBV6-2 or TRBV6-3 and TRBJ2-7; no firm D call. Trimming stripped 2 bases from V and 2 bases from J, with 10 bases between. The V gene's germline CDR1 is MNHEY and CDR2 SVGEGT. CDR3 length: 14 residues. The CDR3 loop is CASSYQTETYEQYF. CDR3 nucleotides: TGTGCCAGCAGTTACCAGACGGAAACCTACGAGCAGTACTTC.

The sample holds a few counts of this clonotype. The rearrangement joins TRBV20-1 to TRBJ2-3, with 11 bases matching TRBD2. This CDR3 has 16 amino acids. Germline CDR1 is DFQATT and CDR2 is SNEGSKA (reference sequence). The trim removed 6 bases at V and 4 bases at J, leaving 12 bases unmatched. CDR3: CSANLIAGGRADTQYF. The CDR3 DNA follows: TGCAGTGCCAATCTAATAGCGGGGGGGCGGGCAGATACGCAGTATTTT.

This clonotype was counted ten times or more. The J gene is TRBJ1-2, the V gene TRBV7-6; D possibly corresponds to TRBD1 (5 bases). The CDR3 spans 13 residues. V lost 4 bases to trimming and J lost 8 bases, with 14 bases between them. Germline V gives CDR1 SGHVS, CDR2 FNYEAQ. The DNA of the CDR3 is TGTGCCAGCAGCTCCCGGGGGGATCGGGGCTACACCTTC. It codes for CASSSRGDRGYTF.

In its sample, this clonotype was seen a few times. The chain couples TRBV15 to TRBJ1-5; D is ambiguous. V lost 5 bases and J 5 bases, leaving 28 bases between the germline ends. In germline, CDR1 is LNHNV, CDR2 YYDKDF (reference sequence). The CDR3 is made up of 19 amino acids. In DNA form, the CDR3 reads TGTGCCACCAGCCCCTGGGGTCGCGGTATCCGGTCTCTTGATCAGCCCCAGCATTTT. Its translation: CATSPWGRGIRSLDQPQHF.

This CDR3 reads CASSVSVSGGSRQFF. CDR3 nucleotide sequence: TGTGCCAGCAGCGTAAGTGTGAGCGGGGGATCCCGACAGTTCTTC. The chain carries TRBV9 and TRBJ2-1, with 8 bases that match TRBD2. The germline V gene has CDR1 SGDLS and CDR2 YYNGEE. With V trimmed by 1 base and J by 13 bases, 13 bases remained unmatched. The CDR3 extends over 15 amino acids. The whole variable domain, filled in from reference TRBV9 and TRBJ2-1, reads DSGVTQTPKHLITATGQRVTLRCSPRSGDLSVYWYQQSLDQGLQFLIQYYNGEERAKGNILERFSAQQFPDLHSELNLSSLELGDSALYFCASSVSVSGGSRQFFGPGTRLTVL.

CDR3 sequence reads: CSVRRWLAGSTDTQYF. The CDR3 region has the DNA TGCAGCGTCCGAAGGTGGCTAGCGGGGAGCACAGATACGCAGTATTTT. V and J are TRBV29-1 and TRBJ2-3; TRBD2 agrees at 9 bases. The V gene's germline CDR1 is SQVTM and CDR2 ANQGSEA. CDR3 length: 16 amino acids. V lost 6 bases, J lost 0 bases, and 10 bases stayed unmatched.

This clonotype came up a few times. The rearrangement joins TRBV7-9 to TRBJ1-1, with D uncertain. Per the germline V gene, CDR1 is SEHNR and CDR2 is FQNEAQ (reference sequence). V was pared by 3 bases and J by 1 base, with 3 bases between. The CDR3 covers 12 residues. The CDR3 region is CASSFENTEAFF. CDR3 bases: TGTGCCAGCAGCTTTGAGAACACTGAAGCTTTCTTT. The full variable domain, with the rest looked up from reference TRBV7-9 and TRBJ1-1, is DTGVSQNPRHKITKRGQNVTFRCDPISEHNRLYWYRQTLGQGPEFLTYFQNEAQLEKSRLLSDRFSAERPKGSFSTLEIQRTEQGDSAMYLCASSFENTEAFFGQGTRLTVV.